This passage covers 5 T cell receptor beta chains from one sample sequenced in a study of CD8+CD57+ T cells in acquired aplastic anemia. TCR beta VDJ and CDR3 profiles were obtained from a genomic DNA template. TCRdb re-called the reads with MiXCR, one entry per CDR3 protein. This sample yields some 290,000 distinct CDR3 sequences, of which around 60% are seen a single time; under 8.5% belongs to the top ten. Material: sorted CD4+, CD8+, or CD8+CD57+ T cells (not recorded which) from PBMCs. These receptors were taken from a human donor with severe aplastic anemia or a healthy control (not recorded which).

This clonotype was seen at least ten times. The rearrangement uses TRBV15 and TRBJ1-4, with D possibly TRBD1 on 5 matching bases. Trimming left V 1 base short and J 3 bases short, with 9 bases between. The CDR3 has 15 residues. Germline CDR1 is LNHNV and CDR2 is YYDKDF (reference sequence). This chain's CDR3 is CATSRVRDPNEKLFF. The CDR3 DNA sequence: TGTGCCACCAGCAGAGTCCGGGACCCTAATGAAAAACTGTTTTTT. Using reference TRBV15 and TRBJ1-4 for the parts outside the CDR3, the full variable domain is DAMVIQNPRYQVTQFGKPVTLSCSQTLNHNVMYWYQQKSSQAPKLLFHYYDKDFNNEADTPDNFQSRRPNTSFCFLDIRSPGLGDTAMYLCATSRVRDPNEKLFFGSGTQLSVL.

This chain links TRBV9 with TRBJ2-7; 9 positions match TRBD2. With V trimmed by 4 bases and J by 3 bases, 8 bases remained unmatched. Germline assignment: CDR1 SGDLS and CDR2 YYNGEE. CDR3 length equals 15 residues. The CDR3 DNA reads as TGTGCCAGCAGCCCGGGACTAGCAGAGAGCTACGAGCAGTACTTC. This codes for CASSPGLAESYEQYF.

The rearrangement uses TRBV20-1 and TRBJ2-2, with 8 bases fitting TRBD1. The CDR3 is 16 amino acids. Germline CDR1 DFQATT, CDR2 SNEGSKA (reference sequence). V lost 1 base to trimming and J lost 5 bases; unmatched junction nucleotides: 9. The CDR3 reads CSARGGRGLGTGELFF. The CDR3 nucleotides are TGCAGTGCTAGAGGGGGCAGGGGGCTGGGAACCGGGGAGCTGTTTTTT.

The chain combines TRBV11-3 with TRBJ1-1; 9 bases are shared with TRBD1. This CDR3 spans 12 amino acids. V gave up 5 bases and J gave up 10 bases; unmatched junction bases: 5. The germline V gene encodes CDR1 SGHNT and CDR2 YENEEA. This chain's CDR3 is CASSPGQGTAFF. CDR3 bases: TGTGCCAGCAGCCCGGGACAGGGTACAGCTTTCTTT.

On this clonotype: Without the conserved terminal phenylalanine or tryptophan, this CDR3 likely stems from a read error. It is unclear where the CDR3 begins or ends on the DNA, so no DNA is shown, and the CDR3 is as TCRdb lists it. The chain recombines TRBV19 with TRBJ2-2; TRBD2, as called in the table, went unchecked against the DNA. Germline V lookup: CDR1 LNHDA, CDR2 SQIVND (reference sequence). The CDR3 length is 17 residues, termini included. The CDR3: CASSKGSGGPNTGELLS.